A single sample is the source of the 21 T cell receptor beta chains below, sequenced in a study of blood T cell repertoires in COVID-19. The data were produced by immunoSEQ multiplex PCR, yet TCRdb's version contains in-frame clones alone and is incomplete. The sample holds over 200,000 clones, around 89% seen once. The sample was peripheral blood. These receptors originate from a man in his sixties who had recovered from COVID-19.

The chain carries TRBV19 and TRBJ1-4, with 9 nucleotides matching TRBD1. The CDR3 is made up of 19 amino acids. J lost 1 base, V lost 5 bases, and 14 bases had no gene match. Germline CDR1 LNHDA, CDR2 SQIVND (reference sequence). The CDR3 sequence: CASSEAGTGYSRTNEKLFF. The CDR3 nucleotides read TGTGCCAGTAGTGAGGCCGGGACAGGGTATTCGAGAACTAATGAAAAACTGTTTTTT.

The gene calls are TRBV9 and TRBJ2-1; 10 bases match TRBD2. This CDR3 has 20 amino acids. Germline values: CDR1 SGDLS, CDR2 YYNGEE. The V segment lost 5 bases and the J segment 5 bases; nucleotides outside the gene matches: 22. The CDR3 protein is CASSTDPLAPSGGRDNEQFF. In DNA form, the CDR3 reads TGTGCCAGCAGTACCGACCCCCTAGCCCCTAGCGGGGGCAGGGACAATGAGCAGTTCTTC.

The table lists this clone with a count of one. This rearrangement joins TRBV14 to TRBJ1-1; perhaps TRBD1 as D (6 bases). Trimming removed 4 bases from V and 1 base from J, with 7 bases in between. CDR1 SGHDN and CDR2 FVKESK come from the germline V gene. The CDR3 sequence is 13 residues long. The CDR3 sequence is CASSRQENTEAFF. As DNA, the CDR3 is TGTGCCAGCAGCCGACAGGAGAACACTGAAGCTTTCTTT.

CDR3 in DNA: TGTGCCAGCAGTGAAGGTAGCGGGGGGCCTCTTTGGCACGAGCAGTACTTC. This encodes CASSEGSGGPLWHEQYF. The J gene is TRBJ2-7, the V gene TRBV6-1; TRBD2 matches 10 bases. This CDR3 has 17 amino acids. Germline V gene data show CDR1 as MNHNS and CDR2 as SASEGT. With 1 base clipped from V and 5 bases from J, the junction kept 11 bases outside the gene matches.

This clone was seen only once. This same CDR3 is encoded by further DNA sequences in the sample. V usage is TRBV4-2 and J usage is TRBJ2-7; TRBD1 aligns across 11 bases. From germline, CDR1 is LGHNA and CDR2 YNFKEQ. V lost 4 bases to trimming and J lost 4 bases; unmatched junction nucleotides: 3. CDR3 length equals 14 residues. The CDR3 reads CASSPGQGAYEQYF. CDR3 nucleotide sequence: TGTGCCAGCAGCCCAGGACAGGGGGCTTACGAGCAGTACTTC.

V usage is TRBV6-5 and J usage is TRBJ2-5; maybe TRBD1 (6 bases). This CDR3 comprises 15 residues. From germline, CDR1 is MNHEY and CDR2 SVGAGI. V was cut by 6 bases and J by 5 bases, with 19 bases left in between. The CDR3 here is CASSLDPGTTETQYF. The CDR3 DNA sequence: TGTGCCAGCAGCCTCGACCCCGGGACAACGGAGACCCAGTACTTC.

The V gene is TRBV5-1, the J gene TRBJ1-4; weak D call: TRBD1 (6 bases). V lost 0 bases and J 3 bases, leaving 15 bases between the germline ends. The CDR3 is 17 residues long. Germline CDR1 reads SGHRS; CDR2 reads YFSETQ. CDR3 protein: CASSLDVGAYSNEKLFF. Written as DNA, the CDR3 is TGCGCCAGCAGCTTGGATGTGGGGGCGTATTCTAATGAAAAACTGTTTTTT.

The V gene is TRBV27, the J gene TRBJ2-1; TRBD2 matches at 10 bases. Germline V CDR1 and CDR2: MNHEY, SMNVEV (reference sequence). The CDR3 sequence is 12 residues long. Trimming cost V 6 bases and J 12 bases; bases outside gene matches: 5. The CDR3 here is CASRSWTSGQFF. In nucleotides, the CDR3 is TGTGCCAGCAGATCCTGGACTAGCGGGCAGTTCTTC.

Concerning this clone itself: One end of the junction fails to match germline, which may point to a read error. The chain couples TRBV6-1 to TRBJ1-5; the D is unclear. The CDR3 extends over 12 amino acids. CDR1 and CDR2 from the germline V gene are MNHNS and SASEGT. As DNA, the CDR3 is TGTGCCAGCAGTGAAAATCGTCAGTCCCAGCATTTT. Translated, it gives CASSENRQSQHF.

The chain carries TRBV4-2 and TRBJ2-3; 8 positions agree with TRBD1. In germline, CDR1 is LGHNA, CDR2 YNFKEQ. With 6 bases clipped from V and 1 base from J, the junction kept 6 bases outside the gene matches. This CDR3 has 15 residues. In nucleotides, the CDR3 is TGTGCCAGCAGGGACAGGGTAGGACGCACAGATACGCAGTATTTT. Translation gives CASRDRVGRTDTQYF.

The CDR3 DNA reads as TGTGCCAGCAGTCCCTCCCGGGGAGGATCGATTCAGCCCCAGCATTTT. Amino acid sequence: CASSPSRGGSIQPQHF. The chain uses TRBV27 and TRBJ1-5; D gene unclear. The CDR3 sequence is 16 residues long. The germline V gene encodes CDR1 MNHEY and CDR2 SMNVEV (reference sequence). Trimming took off 5 bases at V and 6 bases at J, with 20 bases between the two ends.

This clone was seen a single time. CDR3 DNA: TGTGCCAGCAGCCTTTTATCCTACGAGCAGTACTTC. Translating it yields CASSLLSYEQYF. V is TRBV3-1 (or the pseudogene TRBV3-2) and J is TRBJ2-7; D not resolved. This CDR3 has 12 residues. V shed 4 bases and J shed 1 base, with 5 bases lying between them. Germline CDR1 and CDR2: LGHDT and YNNKEL (reference sequence).

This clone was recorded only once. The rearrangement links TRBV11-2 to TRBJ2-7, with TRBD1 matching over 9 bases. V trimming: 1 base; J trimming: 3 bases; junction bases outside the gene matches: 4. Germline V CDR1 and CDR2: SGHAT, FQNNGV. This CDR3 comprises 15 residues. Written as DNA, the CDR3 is TGTGCCAGCAGCTTAGTCACAGGGGGCAGCTACGAGCAGTACTTC. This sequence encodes CASSLVTGGSYEQYF.

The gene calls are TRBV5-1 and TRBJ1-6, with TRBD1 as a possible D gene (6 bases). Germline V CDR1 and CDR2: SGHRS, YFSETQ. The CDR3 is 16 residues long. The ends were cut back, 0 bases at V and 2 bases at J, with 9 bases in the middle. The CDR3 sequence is CASSLGGQTYNSPLHF. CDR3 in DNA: TGCGCCAGCAGCTTGGGTGGACAGACCTATAATTCACCCCTCCACTTT.

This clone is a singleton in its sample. The CDR3 DNA reads TGTGCCAGCAGCCCGAGACAGTTCGGGGAGCTGTTTTTT. It translates to CASSPRQFGELFF. The chain joins TRBV7-2 to TRBJ2-2; tentatively, D is TRBD1 (5 bases). Trimming cost V 5 bases and J 7 bases, with 11 bases left between them. Germline CDR1 is SGHTA and CDR2 is FQGNSA. The CDR3 extends over 13 amino acids.

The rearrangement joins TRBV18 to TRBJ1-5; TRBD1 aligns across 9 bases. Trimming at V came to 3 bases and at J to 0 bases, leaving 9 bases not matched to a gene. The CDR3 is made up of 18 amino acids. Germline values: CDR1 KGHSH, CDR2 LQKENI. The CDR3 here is CASSPPLQGAYSNQPQHF. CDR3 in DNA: TGTGCCAGCTCACCCCCATTACAGGGGGCGTATAGCAATCAGCCCCAGCATTTT.

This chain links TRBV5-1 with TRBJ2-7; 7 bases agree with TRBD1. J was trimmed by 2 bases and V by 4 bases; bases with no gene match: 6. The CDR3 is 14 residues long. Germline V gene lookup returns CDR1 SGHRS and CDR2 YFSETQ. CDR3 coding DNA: TGCGCCAGCAGCGGCCGGACAGGCACCTACGAGCAGTACTTC. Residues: CASSGRTGTYEQYF.

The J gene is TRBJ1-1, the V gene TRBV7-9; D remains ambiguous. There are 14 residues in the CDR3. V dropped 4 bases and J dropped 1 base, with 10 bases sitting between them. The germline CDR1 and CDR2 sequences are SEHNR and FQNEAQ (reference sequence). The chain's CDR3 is CASSSHTPNTEAFF. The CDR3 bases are TGTGCCAGCAGCTCTCATACACCGAACACTGAAGCTTTCTTT.

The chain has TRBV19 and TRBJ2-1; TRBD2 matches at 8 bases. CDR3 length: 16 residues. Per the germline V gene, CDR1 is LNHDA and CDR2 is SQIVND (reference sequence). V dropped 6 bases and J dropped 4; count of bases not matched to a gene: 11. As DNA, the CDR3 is TGTGCCAGTAGGATATCCTCCAGCGGGGGTTACAATGAGCAGTTCTTC. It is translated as CASRISSSGGYNEQFF.

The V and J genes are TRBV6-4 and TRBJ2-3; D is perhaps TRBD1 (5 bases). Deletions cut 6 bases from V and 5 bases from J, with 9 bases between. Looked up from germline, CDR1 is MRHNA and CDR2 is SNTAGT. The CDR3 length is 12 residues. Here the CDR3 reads CASRSRVDTQYF. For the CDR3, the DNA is TGTGCCAGCAGATCCAGGGTAGATACGCAGTATTTT.

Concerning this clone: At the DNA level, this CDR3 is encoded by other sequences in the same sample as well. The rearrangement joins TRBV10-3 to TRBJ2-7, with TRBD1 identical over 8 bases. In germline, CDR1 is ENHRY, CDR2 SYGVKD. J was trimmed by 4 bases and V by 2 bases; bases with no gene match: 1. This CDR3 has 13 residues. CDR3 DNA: TGTGCCATCAGTGAGCAGGGGGCTTACGAGCAGTACTTC. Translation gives CAISEQGAYEQYF.